This is a list of T cell receptor beta chains from one sample in a study of T cell clones after liver transplantation. Generated by immunoSEQ multiplex PCR, the TCRdb table keeps only in-frame clones and is missing some. In the table there are about 33,000 clones, about 95% of which are singletons. The input for sequencing was CD8+ T cells from blood, taken 12 months after liver transplant. The origin of the receptors is a human patient who received a liver transplant. Among the T cells, some may be from the graft donor. CDR3s include the opening cysteine and the closing phenylalanine or tryptophan. D genes are given only for firm matches. Size is stated for part of the rows, as once, few or many counts, or as a class when the clone is expanded.

CDR3aa: CASNKIGGPSYEQYF
CDR3nt: TGTGCCAGCAACAAAATTGGCGGTCCCTCCTACGAGCAGTACTTC
d_gene: NA
abundance: NA
len: 15
j_gene: TRBJ2-7
v_gene: TRBV11-2

CDR3aa: CASSPRVDAVSEQYF
CDR3nt: TGTGCCAGCAGTCCCCGGGTTGACGCGGTCTCCGAGCAGTACTTC
d_gene: NA
abundance: NA
len: 15
j_gene: TRBJ2-7
v_gene: TRBV27

CDR3aa: CASSQGGGSLTEAFF
CDR3nt: TGTGCCAGCAGTCAAGGCGGGGGCTCCCTCACTGAAGCTTTCTTT
d_gene: NA
abundance: NA
len: 15
j_gene: TRBJ1-1
v_gene: TRBV27

CDR3aa: CASSLRGVNTEAFF
CDR3nt: TGTGCCAGCAGTTTAAGGGGAGTGAACACTGAAGCTTTCTTT
d_gene: NA
abundance: NA
len: 14
j_gene: TRBJ1-1
v_gene: TRBV27

CDR3aa: CASSVSGGTSEQYF
CDR3nt: TGTGCCAGCAGCGTATCTGGCGGGACAAGCGAGCAGTACTTC
d_gene: NA
abundance: NA
len: 14
j_gene: TRBJ2-7
v_gene: TRBV9

CDR3aa: CASSIALLGEQYF
CDR3nt: TGTGCCAGTAGTATTGCCCTGTTAGGGGAGCAGTACTTC
d_gene: NA
abundance: NA
len: 13
j_gene: TRBJ2-7
v_gene: TRBV19

CDR3aa: CASSSSQGLDSNQPQHF
CDR3nt: TGTGCCAGCAGCTCATCCCAGGGTCTTGATAGCAATCAGCCCCAGCATTTT
d_gene: NA
abundance: NA
len: 17
j_gene: TRBJ1-5
v_gene: TRBV5-6

CDR3aa: CASSLVLGLAGEHNEQFF
CDR3nt: TGTGCCAGCAGCTTAGTATTGGGTCTAGCGGGAGAGCACAATGAGCAGTTCTTC
d_gene: TRBD2
abundance: NA
len: 18
j_gene: TRBJ2-1
v_gene: TRBV7-8

CDR3aa: CASSPSGEEAFF
CDR3nt: TGTGCCAGCTCACCGTCAGGGGAAGAAGCTTTCTTT
d_gene: NA
abundance: NA
len: 12
j_gene: TRBJ1-1
v_gene: TRBV18

CDR3aa: CASSEPIGEWATQYF
CDR3nt: TGTGCCAGCAGTGAACCAATCGGGGAATGGGCGACCCAGTACTTC
d_gene: NA
abundance: NA
len: 15
j_gene: TRBJ2-5
v_gene: TRBV6-1

CDR3aa: CASREDRGAYGYTF
CDR3nt: TGTGCCAGCAGGGAGGACAGGGGTGCCTATGGCTACACCTTC
d_gene: TRBD1
abundance: NA
len: 14
j_gene: TRBJ1-2
v_gene: TRBV6-6

CDR3aa: CASSLASTSGSLKYEQYF
CDR3nt: TGTGCCAGCAGCTTAGCCTCAACTAGCGGGAGTCTTAAATACGAGCAGTACTTC
d_gene: TRBD2
abundance: NA
len: 18
j_gene: TRBJ2-7
v_gene: TRBV7-6

CDR3aa: CASSLHPQGINEQYF
CDR3nt: TGTGCCAGCAGTCTCCACCCGCAAGGGATCAACGAGCAGTACTTC
d_gene: NA
abundance: NA
len: 15
j_gene: TRBJ2-7
v_gene: TRBV6-5

CDR3aa: CSVDTGTGEQYF
CDR3nt: TGCAGCGTTGACACGGGGACGGGCGAGCAGTACTTC
d_gene: NA
abundance: NA
len: 12
j_gene: TRBJ2-7
v_gene: TRBV29-1

CDR3aa: CASSPLAASGETQYF
CDR3nt: TGTGCCAGCAGCCCTCTAGCGGCCTCGGGAGAGACCCAGTACTTC
d_gene: TRBD2
abundance: NA
len: 15
j_gene: TRBJ2-5
v_gene: TRBV28

CDR3aa: CASSSNLGLAGVTYEQYF
CDR3nt: TGTGCCAGCAGCTCGAACCTGGGACTAGCGGGGGTTACCTACGAGCAGTACTTC
d_gene: TRBD2
abundance: NA
len: 18
j_gene: TRBJ2-7
v_gene: TRBV7-9

CDR3aa: CASSFGLEQYF
CDR3nt: TGTGCCAGCAGCTTTGGTCTCGAGCAGTACTTC
d_gene: NA
abundance: few
len: 11
j_gene: TRBJ2-7
v_gene: TRBV7-9

CDR3aa: CASSLGRYSQASLNYGYTF
CDR3nt: TGTGCCAGCAGCTTAGGCCGTTATAGTCAGGCTAGTCTTAACTATGGCTACACCTTC
d_gene: NA
abundance: NA
len: 19
j_gene: TRBJ1-2
v_gene: TRBV13

CDR3aa: CASSLGVVPHSGANVLTF
CDR3nt: TGTGCCAGCAGCTTAGGGGTAGTTCCCCACTCTGGGGCCAACGTCCTGACTTTC
d_gene: NA
abundance: NA
len: 18
j_gene: TRBJ2-6
v_gene: TRBV13

CDR3aa: CASSQQSYNEQFF
CDR3nt: TGCGCCAGCAGCCAGCAGTCCTACAATGAGCAGTTCTTC
d_gene: NA
abundance: NA
len: 13
j_gene: TRBJ2-1
v_gene: TRBV4-3

CDR3aa: CASSSTGAGNTIYF
CDR3nt: TGTGCCAGCAGCTCGACAGGGGCTGGAAACACCATATATTTT
d_gene: TRBD1
abundance: NA
len: 14
j_gene: TRBJ1-3
v_gene: TRBV11-3

CDR3aa: CASSPDSLGQYF
CDR3nt: TGTGCCAGCAGCCCGGACAGCCTGGGGCAGTACTTC
d_gene: NA
abundance: NA
len: 12
j_gene: TRBJ2-7
v_gene: TRBV25-1

CDR3aa: CASSQDRGPRGSMNTEAFF
CDR3nt: TGTGCCAGCAGCCAGGACAGGGGGCCCCGTGGATCCATGAACACTGAAGCTTTCTTT
d_gene: TRBD1
abundance: NA
len: 19
j_gene: TRBJ1-1
v_gene: TRBV5-4

CDR3aa: CASGPRTGLLGANVLTF
CDR3nt: TGTGCCAGCGGTCCCCGGACAGGGTTACTTGGGGCCAACGTCCTGACTTTC
d_gene: TRBD1
abundance: NA
len: 17
j_gene: TRBJ2-6
v_gene: TRBV28

CDR3aa: CASSWVTEAFF
CDR3nt: TGTGCCAGCAGTTGGGTCACTGAAGCTTTCTTT
d_gene: NA
abundance: once
len: 11
j_gene: TRBJ1-1
v_gene: TRBV25-1

CDR3aa: CASSSFHALEEKLFF
CDR3nt: TGTGCCAGCAGCTCGTTTCACGCTCTTGAGGAAAAACTGTTTTTT
d_gene: NA
abundance: NA
len: 15
j_gene: TRBJ1-4
v_gene: TRBV7-9

CDR3aa: CASSLVVSGNDEQYF
CDR3nt: TGCGCCAGCAGCTTGGTTGTTTCAGGGAACGACGAGCAGTACTTC
d_gene: NA
abundance: NA
len: 15
j_gene: TRBJ2-7
v_gene: TRBV5-1

CDR3aa: CASSPGHTGELFF
CDR3nt: TGTGCCAGCAGCCCGGGACACACCGGGGAGCTGTTTTTT
d_gene: NA
abundance: once
len: 13
j_gene: TRBJ2-2
v_gene: TRBV7-6

CDR3aa: CASSFGSGDYEQYF
CDR3nt: TGTGCCAGCAGCTTTGGTAGCGGGGACTACGAGCAGTACTTC
d_gene: TRBD2
abundance: NA
len: 14
j_gene: TRBJ2-7
v_gene: TRBV5-6

CDR3aa: CASSLRGPNYGYTF
CDR3nt: TGCGCCAGCAGCTTGAGGGGACCGAACTATGGCTACACCTTC
d_gene: NA
abundance: NA
len: 14
j_gene: TRBJ1-2
v_gene: TRBV5-1

CDR3aa: CASRGAGGQPQHF
CDR3nt: TGTGCGAGTAGGGGGGCAGGGGGTCAGCCCCAGCATTTT
d_gene: TRBD1
abundance: NA
len: 13
j_gene: TRBJ1-5
v_gene: TRBV19